This T cell receptor beta chain originates from a study of T cell responses to AZD1222 COVID-19 vaccine. With respect to this clone: As yet, its antigen is unknown.

Using immunoSEQ multiplex PCR, the repertoire was profiled, and TCRdb retains in-frame clones only, with some absent. The profile shows about 140,000 clones, about 89% of them singletons. Findings of the study overall: The donor group comprised mostly white British people and more females; the analysis possibly underestimated clonal diversity. Spike as a whole was targeted by vaccine-associated CD4 TCRs, dominant at 160-218 and 743-854.

The receptor's source is an adult in good health. The input for sequencing was peripheral blood, taken on day 0 of AZD1222 vaccination.

The CDR3 DNA reads as TGTGCCACCCTACCGTCCGGGACGGCGAGCTCCTATAATTCACCCCTCCACTTT. Translated: CATLPSGTASSYNSPLHF. This rearrangement joins TRBV25-1 to TRBJ1-6; perhaps TRBD1 as D (5 bases). Germline values: CDR1 MGHDK, CDR2 SYGVNS. CDR3 size: 18 residues. Trimming stripped 10 bases from V and 0 bases from J, with 22 bases between.